This T cell receptor beta chain originates from a study of post-analysis software for immune sequencing data. Study overall: Disease trajectories encompassed relapsing-remitting, secondary progressive and progressive-relapsing multiple sclerosis. General study results and limits: Controls had significantly higher normalized Chao1 diversity than multiple sclerosis patients. By F measure, strong co-clustering occurred among samples prepared in the same batch. Controls showed lower frequencies than patients for 5 or 6 TRBV segments, and TRBV5-6, TRBV5-1 and TRBV20-1 were among these.

Unique molecular identifiers featured in each of the TCR beta cDNA libraries. Yield was roughly 500,000 cDNA molecules from approximately 0.95 to 9.8 million T cells. TCRdb passed the PCR reads through MiXCR, listing each CDR3 protein once. There are fewer than 850,000 distinct CDR3 sequences in the sample; about 32% occur only once, and more than 0.45% lies in the top ten. This clonotype was seen a handful of times. Its target is not known. The CDR3 has 14 amino acids. J lost 4 bases, V lost 7 bases, and 8 bases had no gene match. Germline V CDR1 and CDR2: MNHNS, SASEGT. The chain recombines TRBV6-1 with TRBJ2-5; 8 bases map to TRBD1. The specimen was blood. The clonotype was recovered from a girl under 18 with multiple sclerosis. The chain's CDR3 is CASIDRGPPETQYF. As DNA, the CDR3 is TGTGCCAGCATCGACAGGGGACCACCAGAGACCCAGTACTTC.